This T cell receptor beta chain comes out of a study of OX40 agonist ivuxolimab in advanced cancers. The CDR3 is 16 residues long. Trimming took off 0 bases at V and 0 bases at J, with 9 bases between the two ends. Germline CDR1 reads SGDLS; CDR2 reads YYNGEE. This clone has just a few counts. The same CDR3 arises from other DNA sequences in this sample as well. Measured with immunoSEQ multiplex PCR; TCRdb has only the in-frame clones, and not every one. The table lists about 100,000 clones, under 90% of them singletons, with around 5.9% in the top ten. The chain joins TRBV9 to TRBJ2-2, with D maybe TRBD2 (6 bases). The starting material was CD4+ or CD8+ T cells sorted from blood, obtained in a trial of the OX40 agonist ivuxolimab. This TCR derives from an adult with an advanced solid tumor such as melanoma, head and neck, liver or kidney cancer. CDR3 in amino acids: CASSVAWGANTGELFF. The CDR3 DNA reads TGTGCCAGCAGCGTAGCTTGGGGGGCGAACACCGGGGAGCTGTTTTTT.